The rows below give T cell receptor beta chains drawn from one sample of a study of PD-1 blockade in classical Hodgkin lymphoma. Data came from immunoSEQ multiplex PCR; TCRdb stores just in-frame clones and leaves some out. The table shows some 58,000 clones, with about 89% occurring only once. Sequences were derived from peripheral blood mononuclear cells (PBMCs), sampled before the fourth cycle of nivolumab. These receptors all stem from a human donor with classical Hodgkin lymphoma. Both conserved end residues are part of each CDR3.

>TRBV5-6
CASSSVALDRGPSGNTIYF
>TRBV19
CASRKWDRDPEAFF
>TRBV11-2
CASSRGTGENYGYTF
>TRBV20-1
CSAAPTDTQYF
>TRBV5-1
CASSLAQGAVQQETQYF
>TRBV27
CASSLGGSPIISGYTF
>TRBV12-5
CASVKISGGDEKLFF
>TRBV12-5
CASVPDSSATDTQYF
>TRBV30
CAYVAGEGEQFF
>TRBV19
CASRTPPPGGRTGELFF
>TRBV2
CASSGTVNTEAFF
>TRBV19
CASSMGGDTTNSGAFF
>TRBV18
CASSRTANTEAFF
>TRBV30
CAWSSLMGGTNTGELFF
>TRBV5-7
CASSAEPQTSTDTQYF
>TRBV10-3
CATRGAIGETQYF
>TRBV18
CASSPPKGVHIQYF
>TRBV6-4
CASSETENTEAFF
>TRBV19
CASSIARDRAGPEAFF
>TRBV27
CASSLEKDSRNYEQYF
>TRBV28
CASSLMTDAYAFF
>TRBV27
CASSLSIAGDSPLHF
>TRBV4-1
CASSQEGTYGYTF
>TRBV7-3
CASSPIRRGGRNTQYF
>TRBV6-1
CASSEYGLNTEAFF
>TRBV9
CASSPREGSRNEQFF
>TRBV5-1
CASSLGEGPYEQYF
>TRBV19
CASGLANEQFF
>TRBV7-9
CASSLGSLGYTF
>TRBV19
CASSIPLFHQPQHF
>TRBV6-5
CASSLVYSYEQYF